The 22 T cell receptor beta chains below come from one sample, sequenced in a study of cytomegalovirus exposure and HLA in healthy donors. It was with 60 Vbeta and 13 Jbeta primers that the PCR ran. The data were produced by immunoSEQ multiplex PCR, yet TCRdb's version contains in-frame clones alone and is incomplete. This table has fewer than 150,000 clones, roughly 80% appearing once. Sequenced input: PBMCs. The receptor source for this set is a man in his forties in good health and CMV-seropositive.

J is TRBJ1-1 and V is TRBV6-1, with TRBD1 matching over 7 bases. This CDR3 has 15 residues. Looked up from germline, CDR1 is MNHNS and CDR2 is SASEGT. The V gene end was trimmed by 4 bases and the J gene end by 9 bases; junction bases not matched to a gene: 14. The CDR3 region is CASSGQGRGLRKAFF. CDR3 coding DNA: TGTGCCAGCAGTGGACAGGGACGGGGACTGCGGAAAGCTTTCTTT.

This clone came up once. The V gene is TRBV19, the J gene TRBJ2-3, with 9 bases lining up with TRBD1. Germline values: CDR1 LNHDA, CDR2 SQIVND (reference sequence). The CDR3 runs to 13 residues. V lost 9 bases to trimming and J lost 4 bases; unmatched junction nucleotides: 5. The CDR3: CASTGQGPDTQYF. For the CDR3, the DNA is TGTGCCAGCACGGGACAGGGACCAGATACGCAGTATTTT.

This clone was counted only a few times. The chain is built from TRBV4-1 and TRBJ2-3; 10 bases are shared with TRBD2. The V gene end was trimmed by 4 bases and the J gene end by 3 bases; junction bases not matched to a gene: 7. The CDR3 runs to 16 residues. Germline V CDR1 and CDR2: MGHRA, YSYEKL. In DNA, the CDR3 is TGCGCCAGCAGCCCGGGAGCGGGAGGGGGGACAGATACGCAGTATTTT. It encodes CASSPGAGGGTDTQYF.

In its sample, this clone was seen a few times. J is TRBJ2-5 and V is TRBV2; TRBD2 matches 7 bases. J was trimmed by 1 base and V by 4 bases; bases with no gene match: 0. This CDR3 is built from 13 residues. Germline assignment: CDR1 SNHLY and CDR2 FYNNEI. The CDR3 DNA sequence: TGTGCCAGCAGTGGGACTAGCCAAGAGACCCAGTACTTC. Translated: CASSGTSQETQYF.

This rearrangement joins TRBV15 to TRBJ2-4; perhaps TRBD1 as D (6 bases). The CDR3 contains 19 residues. The germline V gene encodes CDR1 LNHNV and CDR2 YYDKDF (reference sequence). V was trimmed by 0 bases and J by 0 bases, leaving 18 bases between them. The CDR3 nucleotides are TGTGCCACCAGCAGAGATCTTATGGAGACAGGTCTAGCCAAAAACATTCAGTACTTC. Protein: CATSRDLMETGLAKNIQYF.

V usage is TRBV9 and J usage is TRBJ2-1; 8 bases are shared with TRBD2. The V gene end was trimmed by 3 bases and the J gene end by 4 bases; junction bases not matched to a gene: 9. Germline lookup yields CDR1 SGDLS and CDR2 YYNGEE. The CDR3 runs to 16 residues. In nucleotides, the CDR3 is TGTGCCAGCAGCGCCCAGAGCGGGAGTGGGTACAATGAGCAGTTCTTC. It translates to CASSAQSGSGYNEQFF.

The J gene is TRBJ2-2, the V gene TRBV5-1, with 7 positions matching TRBD2. The CDR3 runs to 15 residues. V gave up 3 bases and J gave up 6 bases; unmatched junction bases: 8. Germline-derived CDR1 and CDR2 are SGHRS and YFSETQ. The CDR3 bases are TGCGCCAGCAGCTCCTCCCTCGGACTAGCCGGGGAGCTGTTTTTT. Translated: CASSSSLGLAGELFF.

The rearrangement links TRBV5-1 to TRBJ2-5; 10 bases match TRBD1. The tail of the sequence fits TRBJ2-7 better, so the J call may be wrong. The CDR3 spans 16 residues. The germline CDR1 and CDR2 sequences are SGHRS and YFSETQ. CDR3 residues: CASSFSGDRGTVEQYF. The CDR3 bases are TGCGCCAGCAGCTTTAGCGGGGACAGGGGAACGGTCGAGCAGTACTTC.

This chain uses TRBV13 with TRBJ2-7; D uncertain. Germline assignment: CDR1 PRHDT and CDR2 FYEKMQ (reference sequence). Trimming left V 0 bases short and J 0 bases short, with 6 bases between. The CDR3 loop spans 14 amino acids. The CDR3 is CASSLGVSSYEQYF. As DNA, the CDR3 is TGTGCCAGCAGCTTAGGCGTTAGCTCCTACGAGCAGTACTTC.

V is TRBV19 and J is TRBJ1-5, with D hard to call. The CDR3 covers 13 residues. Germline loops: CDR1 LNHDA, CDR2 SQIVND (reference sequence). Deletions cut 7 bases from V and 3 bases from J, with 10 bases between. CDR3 sequence (DNA): TGTGCCAGTAAGGTCGGAGTCAATCAGCCCCAGCATTTT. The encoded protein is CASKVGVNQPQHF. Filled out from reference TRBV19 and TRBJ1-5, the complete variable domain reads DGGITQSPKYLFRKEGQNVTLSCEQNLNHDAMYWYRQDPGQGLRLIYYSQIVNDFQKGDIAEGYSVSREKKESFPLTVTSAQKNPTAFYLCASKVGVNQPQHFGDGTRLSIL.

This chain joins TRBV5-5 and TRBJ2-2; 7 nucleotides match TRBD1. CDR3 length: 14 amino acids. CDR1 and CDR2 (germline): SGHKS, YYEKEE (reference sequence). The V and J ends lost 4 bases and 4 bases, in that order; junction bases with no gene match: 4. The CDR3 reads CASSLRTGTGELFF. The DNA of the CDR3 is TGTGCCAGCAGCCTTCGGACAGGCACCGGGGAGCTGTTTTTT.

Turning to this clone: The junction shows a germline mismatch at one end, possibly a read error. The chain recombines TRBV10-3 with TRBJ1-4; weak D call: TRBD1 (6 bases). The CDR3 has 13 amino acids. Germline CDR1 ENHRY, CDR2 SYGVKD. CDR3 bases: TGTGCCATCAGTGGGTCCTCGGGACAAAAGTTGGTTTTT. This encodes CAISGSSGQKLVF.

This clone is a singleton in its sample. The chain recombines TRBV6-6 with TRBJ1-5; maybe TRBD1 (5 bases). CDR1 and CDR2 (germline): MNHNY, SVGAGI (reference sequence). Trimming removed 2 bases from V and 6 bases from J, with 17 bases in between. This CDR3 is 16 amino acids long. The CDR3 nucleotides are TGTGCCAGCAGTTACGGGGGGGTTGTGGAAGGTCAGCCCCAGCATTTT. Protein: CASSYGGVVEGQPQHF.

This sequence joins TRBV4-3 and TRBJ1-2; 9 nucleotides agree with TRBD1. Germline V gene data show CDR1 as LGHNA and CDR2 as YSLEER. The CDR3 consists of 15 residues. The junction had 11 bases not matched to a gene; V was cut back by 4 bases and J by 8 bases. The CDR3 DNA is TGCGCCAGCAGCCTCCACGACAGGGGGATAGGAGGCTACACCTTC. It translates to CASSLHDRGIGGYTF.

The chain uses TRBV30 and TRBJ1-1, with a tentative D call TRBD1 (6 bases). This CDR3 spans 13 amino acids. The V gene lost 3 bases and the J gene lost 6 bases, with 14 bases spanning the gap. The germline CDR1 and CDR2 sequences are GTSNPN and SVGIG (reference sequence). The CDR3 nucleotides are TGTGCCTGGAGCACAAACAGGGCGGCTGAAGCTTTCTTT. Protein: CAWSTNRAAEAFF.

This chain's CDR3 is CASSLAGGAANEQFF. DNA of the CDR3: TGTGCCAGCAGCTTAGCCGGGGGAGCCGCCAATGAGCAGTTCTTC. The chain links TRBV7-3 to TRBJ2-1; D possibly corresponds to TRBD2 (6 bases). Trimming took 2 bases from V and 6 from J, leaving 14 bases between them. This CDR3 is built from 15 residues. CDR1 and CDR2 (germline): SGHTA, FQGTGA.

This chain joins TRBV10-2 and TRBJ2-7; TRBD1 agrees at 9 bases. CDR1 WSHSY and CDR2 SAAADI come from the germline V gene. The CDR3 has 15 amino acids. Losses at the gene ends were 6 bases for V and 1 base for J; bases not matched to a gene: 7. The CDR3 here is CASSIRQGGSYEQYF. CDR3 in DNA: TGCGCCAGCAGCATTAGACAGGGGGGTTCCTACGAGCAGTACTTC.

V is TRBV5-5 and J is TRBJ2-7; no clear D gene. The CDR3 has 12 amino acids. Germline CDR1 and CDR2: SGHKS and YYEKEE (reference sequence). Trimming took off 1 base at V and 3 bases at J, with 5 bases between the two ends. The CDR3 DNA reads as TGTGCCAGCAGCTTGAACAGCTACGAGCAGTACTTC. It translates to CASSLNSYEQYF.

The chain carries TRBV19 and TRBJ1-1, with no clear D. The V gene's germline CDR1 is LNHDA and CDR2 SQIVND (reference sequence). The V gene lost 6 bases and the J gene lost 4 bases, with 18 bases spanning the gap. The CDR3 spans 15 residues. CDR3 in amino acids: CASRSRVRGSTEAFF. As DNA, the CDR3 is TGTGCCAGTAGAAGTCGAGTCAGAGGCTCCACTGAAGCTTTCTTT.

The V and J genes are TRBV19 and TRBJ2-6; TRBD2 might be the D (5 bases). The V end was cut by 8 bases, the J end by 2 bases, with 16 bases between. CDR3 length: 16 residues. Germline lookup yields CDR1 LNHDA and CDR2 SQIVND (reference sequence). The DNA for the CDR3 is TGTGCCAGTCAGATGGGGAGAGGTGCTGGGGCCAACGTCCTGACTTTC. It codes for CASQMGRGAGANVLTF. Full variable domain (outside the CDR3, taken from reference TRBV19 and TRBJ2-6): DGGITQSPKYLFRKEGQNVTLSCEQNLNHDAMYWYRQDPGQGLRLIYYSQIVNDFQKGDIAEGYSVSREKKESFPLTVTSAQKNPTAFYLCASQMGRGAGANVLTFGAGSRLTVL.

The gene calls are TRBV30 and TRBJ2-1; 7 nucleotides agree with TRBD2. Losses at the gene ends were 4 bases for V and 8 bases for J; bases not matched to a gene: 11. Germline V gene lookup returns CDR1 GTSNPN and CDR2 SVGIG (reference sequence). This CDR3 is 14 amino acids long. As DNA, the CDR3 is TGTGCCTGGACTAGCGGACATAGACTCCATGAGCAGTTCTTC. This translates into CAWTSGHRLHEQFF.

The chain couples TRBV7-9 to TRBJ2-5; TRBD1 agrees at 9 bases. The trim removed 6 bases at V and 4 bases at J, leaving 9 bases unmatched. The germline V gene encodes CDR1 SEHNR and CDR2 FQNEAQ (reference sequence). The CDR3 contains 15 residues. The CDR3 DNA sequence: TGTGCCAGCAGTCGAAATCCGGGACAGGGAGAGACCCAGTACTTC. This encodes CASSRNPGQGETQYF.